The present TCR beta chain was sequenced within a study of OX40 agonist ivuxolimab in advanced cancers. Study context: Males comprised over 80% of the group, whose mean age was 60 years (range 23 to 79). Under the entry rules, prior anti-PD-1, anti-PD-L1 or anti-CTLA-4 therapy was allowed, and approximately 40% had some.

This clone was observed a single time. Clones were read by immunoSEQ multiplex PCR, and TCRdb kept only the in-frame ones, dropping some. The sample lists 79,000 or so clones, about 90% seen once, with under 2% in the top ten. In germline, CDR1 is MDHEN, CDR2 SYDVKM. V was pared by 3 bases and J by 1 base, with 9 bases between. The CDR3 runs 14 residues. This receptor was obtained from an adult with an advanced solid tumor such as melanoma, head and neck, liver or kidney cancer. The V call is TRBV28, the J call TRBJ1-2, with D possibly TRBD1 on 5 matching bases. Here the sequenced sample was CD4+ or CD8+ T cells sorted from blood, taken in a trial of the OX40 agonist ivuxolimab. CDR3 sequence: CASSFWTNNYGYTF. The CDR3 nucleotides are TGTGCCAGCAGTTTTTGGACAAATAACTATGGCTACACCTTC.